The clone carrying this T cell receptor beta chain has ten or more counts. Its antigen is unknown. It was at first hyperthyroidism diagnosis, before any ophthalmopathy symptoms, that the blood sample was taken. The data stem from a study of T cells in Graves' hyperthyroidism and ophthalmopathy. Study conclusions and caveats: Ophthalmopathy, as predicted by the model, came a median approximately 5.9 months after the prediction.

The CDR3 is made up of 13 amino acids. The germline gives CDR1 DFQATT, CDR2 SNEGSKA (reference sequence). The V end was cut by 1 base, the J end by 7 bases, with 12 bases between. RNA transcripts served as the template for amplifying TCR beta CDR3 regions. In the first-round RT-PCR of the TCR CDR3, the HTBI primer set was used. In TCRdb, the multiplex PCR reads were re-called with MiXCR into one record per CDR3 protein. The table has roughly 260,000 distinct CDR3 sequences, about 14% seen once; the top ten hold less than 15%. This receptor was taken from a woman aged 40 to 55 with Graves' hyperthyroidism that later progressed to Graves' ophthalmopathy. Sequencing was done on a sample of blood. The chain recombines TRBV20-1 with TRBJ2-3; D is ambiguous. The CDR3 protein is CSARVGAINTQYF. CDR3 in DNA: TGCAGTGCTAGAGTCGGCGCGATCAATACGCAGTATTTT.